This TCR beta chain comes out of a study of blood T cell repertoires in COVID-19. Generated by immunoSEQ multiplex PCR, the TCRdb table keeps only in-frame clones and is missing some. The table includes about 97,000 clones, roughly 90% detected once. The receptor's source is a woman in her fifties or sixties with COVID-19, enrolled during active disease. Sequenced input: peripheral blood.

DNA of the CDR3: TGTGCCAGCAGCCCCGGGTGGCAGGGCGGAGATACGCAGTATTTT. This translates into CASSPGWQGGDTQYF. The V gene is TRBV5-4, the J gene TRBJ2-3; possible D gene TRBD1, 5 bases. V was cut by 4 bases and J by 5 bases, with 17 bases left in between. This CDR3 contains 15 residues. Germline V gene data show CDR1 as SGHNT and CDR2 as YYREEE (reference sequence).